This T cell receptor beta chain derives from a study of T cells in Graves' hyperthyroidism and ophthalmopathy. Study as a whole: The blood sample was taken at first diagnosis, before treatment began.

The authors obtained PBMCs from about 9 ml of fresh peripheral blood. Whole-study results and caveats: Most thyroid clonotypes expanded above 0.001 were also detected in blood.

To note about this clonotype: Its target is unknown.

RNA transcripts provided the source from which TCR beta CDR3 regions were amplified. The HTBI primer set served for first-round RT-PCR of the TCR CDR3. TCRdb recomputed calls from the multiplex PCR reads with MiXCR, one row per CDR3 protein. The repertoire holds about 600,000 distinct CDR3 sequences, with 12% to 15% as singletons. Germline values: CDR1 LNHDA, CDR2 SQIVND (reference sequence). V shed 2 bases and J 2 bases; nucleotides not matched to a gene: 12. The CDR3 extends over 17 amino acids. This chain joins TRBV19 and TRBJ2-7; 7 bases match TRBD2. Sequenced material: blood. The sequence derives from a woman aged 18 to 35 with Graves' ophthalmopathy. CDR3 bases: TGTGCCAGTAGTATAAGGCAGGCTAGCGGCCGAACCTACGAGCAGTACTTC. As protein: CASSIRQASGRTYEQYF.